The next 20 T cell receptor beta chains were all read from a single sample in a study of CD8 T cells in Susac syndrome. A quantity of about 0.45 to 1 ug RNA underwent reverse transcription using random hexamers. TCRdb re-called the immunoSEQ multiplex PCR reads through MiXCR, storing one row per CDR3 protein. The data contain roughly 180,000 distinct CDR3 sequences, 80% to 95% of them singletons. Sequencing used CD4+ T cells from PBMCs. The source is a human donor with multiple sclerosis.

The CDR3 bases are TGTGCCAGCTCGGGACAGCCGAACACTGAAGCTTTCTTT. Amino acid sequence: CASSGQPNTEAFF. V and J are TRBV18 and TRBJ1-1, with TRBD1 matching 7 bases. The CDR3 spans 13 residues. V lost 6 bases to trimming and J lost 1 base; unmatched junction nucleotides: 2. The germline V gene encodes CDR1 KGHSH and CDR2 LQKENI.

V is TRBV11-1 and J is TRBJ2-2, with 7 bases fitting TRBD1. The CDR3 spans 15 residues. Germline V gene lookup returns CDR1 SGHAT and CDR2 FQDESV (reference sequence). J lost 10 bases, V lost 0 bases, and 8 bases had no gene match. CDR3 coding DNA: TGTGCCAGCAGCTTAGCACAGGCCAGGGGGACGGAGCTGTTTTTT. It codes for CASSLAQARGTELFF.

The V and J genes are TRBV6-2 or TRBV6-3 and TRBJ2-3; D not certain. Germline V gene lookup returns CDR1 MNHEY and CDR2 SVGEGT. V lost 2 bases to trimming and J lost 0 bases, with 9 bases between them. The CDR3 runs to 15 residues. CDR3 sequence reads: CASSYAITSTDTQYF. In DNA, the CDR3 is TGTGCCAGCAGTTACGCTATCACTAGCACAGATACGCAGTATTTT.

The V gene is TRBV5-1, the J gene TRBJ2-1; no definite D call. Germline V gene data show CDR1 as SGHRS and CDR2 as YFSETQ. The CDR3 length is 16 residues. Trimming cost V 2 bases and J 0 bases, with 12 bases left between them. In DNA form, the CDR3 reads TGCGCCAGCAGCTTTTCAACAGTTAGCTCCTACAATGAGCAGTTCTTC. Its translation: CASSFSTVSSYNEQFF.

The chain recombines TRBV12-3 or TRBV12-4 with TRBJ1-4, with D possibly matching TRBD1 (6 bases). The CDR3 is 14 amino acids. Trimming took 1 base from V and 8 from J, leaving 11 bases between them. The CDR3 nucleotides are TGTGCCAGCAGTTTAGGGCAGGGGCGAGAAAAACTGTTTTTT. Translated: CASSLGQGREKLFF.

J is TRBJ2-7 and V is TRBV6-2 or TRBV6-3; perhaps D is TRBD1 or TRBD2 (6 bases each). V lost 8 bases and J 0 bases, leaving 14 bases between the germline ends. This CDR3 has 14 residues. In germline, CDR1 is MNHEY, CDR2 SVGEGT. The CDR3, as DNA: TGTGCCAGCGGTAAAGGGGGAGGCTCCTACGAGCAGTACTTC. Residues: CASGKGGGSYEQYF.

This clonotype came up a few times. The rearrangement joins TRBV6-5 to TRBJ2-7; 8 bases are shared with TRBD2. Per the germline V gene, CDR1 is MNHEY and CDR2 is SVGAGI. V shed 2 bases, J shed 6 bases, and the junction held 9 bases outside the gene matches. The CDR3 length is 15 residues. CDR3 sequence reads: CASSYQASGSREQYF. CDR3 DNA: TGTGCCAGCAGTTACCAAGCGAGCGGGAGTCGCGAGCAGTACTTC.

In this sample, this clonotype turned up a few times. V usage is TRBV5-1 and J usage is TRBJ2-1, with D uncertain. CDR3 size: 14 residues. V lost 3 bases and J 5 bases, leaving 12 bases between the germline ends. Germline CDR1 and CDR2: SGHRS and YFSETQ. The CDR3, as DNA: TGCGCCAGCAGCTGGTCGTCTGAGAACAATGAGCAGTTCTTC. Translated: CASSWSSENNEQFF.

The chain links TRBV28 to TRBJ1-2, with D possibly being TRBD1 (5 bases). This CDR3 is 14 amino acids long. Trimming cost V 3 bases and J 5 bases, with 13 bases left between them. In germline, CDR1 is MDHEN, CDR2 SYDVKM. CDR3 protein: CASSFGGGGYGYTF. The CDR3 coding sequence is TGTGCCAGCAGTTTCGGGGGGGGAGGATATGGCTACACCTTC.

The chain combines TRBV27 with TRBJ2-2; D gene ambiguous. Germline-derived CDR1 and CDR2 are MNHEY and SMNVEV (reference sequence). V gave up 2 bases and J gave up 2 bases, with 9 bases separating them. This CDR3 has 15 amino acids. CDR3 loop: CASSLKPFNTGELFF. CDR3 nucleotides: TGTGCCAGCAGTTTAAAGCCCTTTAACACCGGGGAGCTGTTTTTT.

The chain is built from TRBV12-3 or TRBV12-4 and TRBJ2-7; 8 bases match TRBD2. The CDR3 contains 12 residues. Losses at the gene ends were 8 bases for V and 6 bases for J; bases not matched to a gene: 6. CDR3 sequence (DNA): TGTGCCAGCCGGGGGGGGGCGGTCGAGCAGTACTTC. Amino acid sequence: CASRGGAVEQYF.

This clonotype was found once. The chain couples TRBV2 to TRBJ1-2, with unresolved D. V lost 6 bases, J lost 4 bases, and 6 bases lay in between. Germline V gives CDR1 SNHLY, CDR2 FYNNEI. The CDR3 runs 11 residues. CDR3 coding DNA: TGTGCCAGCAGACTCAGCTATGGCTACACCTTC. It is translated as CASRLSYGYTF.

The chain joins TRBV2 to TRBJ1-3, with a possible D match to TRBD1 (6 bases). The V gene's germline CDR1 is SNHLY and CDR2 FYNNEI. The V gene lost 4 bases and the J gene lost 0 bases, with 10 bases spanning the gap. The CDR3 covers 15 residues. CDR3 region: CASSAGHSSGNTIYF. The CDR3 DNA sequence: TGTGCCAGCAGTGCGGGACACTCCTCTGGAAACACCATATATTTT.

The V call is TRBV3-1, the J call TRBJ1-3, with D unresolved. Trimming removed 3 bases at V and 0 bases at J, with 6 bases between. This CDR3 region has 14 residues. The V gene's germline CDR1 is LGHDT and CDR2 YNNKEL (reference sequence). CDR3 sequence reads: CASSQQVSGNTIYF. The CDR3 DNA is TGTGCCAGCAGCCAGCAGGTCTCTGGAAACACCATATATTTT.

This clonotype was observed a single time. This chain connects TRBV7-8 to TRBJ1-1; D is unresolved. Between the trimmed V and J ends, which lost 5 bases and 8 bases, there was a span of 15 bases. This CDR3 region has 13 residues. The V gene's germline CDR1 is SGHVS and CDR2 FQNEAQ. The CDR3 DNA sequence: TGTGCCAGCAGCCCAACACGGACCATCGAAGCTTTCTTT. Translation gives CASSPTRTIEAFF.

This rearrangement joins TRBV7-2 to TRBJ2-7; 10 bases agree with TRBD2. The CDR3 consists of 12 residues. Germline trimming cut 9 bases from V and 3 bases from J; bases unmatched to any gene: 2. Per the germline V gene, CDR1 is SGHTA and CDR2 is FQGNSA. CDR3 sequence (DNA): TGTGCCAGGCTAGCGGGAGTCTACGAGCAGTACTTC. Its translation is CARLAGVYEQYF. The whole variable domain, filled in from reference TRBV7-2 and TRBJ2-7, reads GAGVSQSPSNKVTEKGKDVELRCDPISGHTALYWYRQSLGQGLEFLIYFQGNSAPDKSGLPSDRFSAERTGGSVSTLTIQRTQQEDSAVYLCARLAGVYEQYFGPGTRLTVT.

This chain connects TRBV27 to TRBJ2-7, with TRBD2 matching over 10 bases. V shed 8 bases, J shed 0 bases, and the junction held 7 bases outside the gene matches. The CDR3 loop spans 15 amino acids. Germline-derived CDR1 and CDR2 are MNHEY and SMNVEV (reference sequence). The CDR3 region is CASQTSGRSSYEQYF. In DNA, the CDR3 is TGTGCCAGCCAGACTAGCGGGCGTAGCTCCTACGAGCAGTACTTC.

The chain links TRBV30 to TRBJ2-1, with D tentatively TRBD2 (8 bases). The CDR3 covers 15 residues. Germline CDR1 and CDR2: GTSNPN and SVGIG (reference sequence). Trimming shortened V by 3 bases and J by 8 bases, and 20 bases separated the two germline ends. The CDR3, as DNA: TGTGCCTGGAGCGGGAGGGGGCTAGTGCGTGATGAGCAGTTCTTC. It specifies CAWSGRGLVRDEQFF.

This sequence joins TRBV5-1 and TRBJ2-1, with 8 bases fitting TRBD1. J was trimmed by 0 bases and V by 0 bases; bases with no gene match: 20. CDR3 length: 22 residues. In germline, CDR1 is SGHRS, CDR2 YFSETQ. The CDR3 DNA follows: TGCGCCAGCAGCTTGGGACAGGCGCTTCGACAGGGGCCCCCGAGCTCCTACAATGAGCAGTTCTTC. Translated: CASSLGQALRQGPPSSYNEQFF. Full variable domain (missing parts from reference TRBV5-1 and TRBJ2-1): KAGVTQTPRYLIKTRGQQVTLSCSPISGHRSVSWYQQTPGQGLQFLFEYFSETQRNKGNFPGRFSGRQFSNSRSEMNVSTLELGDSALYLCASSLGQALRQGPPSSYNEQFFGPGTRLTVL.

This clonotype came up once. The CDR3 DNA reads as TGTGCCAGCAGTTTAAGACCTGAGCAGCCCCAGCATTTT. Translation gives CASSLRPEQPQHF. The chain couples TRBV12-3 or TRBV12-4 to TRBJ1-5; unclear D gene. The CDR3 is 13 amino acids. V lost 2 bases, J lost 7 bases, and 9 bases lay in between.